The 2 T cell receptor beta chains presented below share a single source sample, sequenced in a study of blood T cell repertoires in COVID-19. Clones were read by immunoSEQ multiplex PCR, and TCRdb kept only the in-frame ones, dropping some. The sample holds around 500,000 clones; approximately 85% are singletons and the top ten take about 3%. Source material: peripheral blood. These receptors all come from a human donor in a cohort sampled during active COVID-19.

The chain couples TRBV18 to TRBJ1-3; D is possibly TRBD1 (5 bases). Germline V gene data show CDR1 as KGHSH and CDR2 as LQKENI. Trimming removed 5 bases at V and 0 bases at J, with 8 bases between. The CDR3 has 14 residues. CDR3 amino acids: CASSYDSSGNTIYF. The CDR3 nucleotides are TGTGCCAGCTCATATGACAGCTCTGGAAACACCATATATTTT.

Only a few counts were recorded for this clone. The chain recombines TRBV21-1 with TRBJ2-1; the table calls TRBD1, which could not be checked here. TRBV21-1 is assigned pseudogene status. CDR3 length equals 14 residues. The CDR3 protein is CASSHPRVYGEQFF. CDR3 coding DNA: TGTGCCAGCAGCCACCCCAGGGTATACGGGGAGCAGTTCTTC.